Only a few counts were recorded for the clone carrying this TCR beta chain. Its antigen remains unidentified. This sample was taken from a study of CD8 T cells in ankylosing spondylitis. The study, taken as a whole, reports: Existing reports had already noted some motif variants in reactive arthritis synovial fluid and blood. Apparently characteristic of ankylosing spondylitis blood was a TCR beta motif (roughly eight highly homologous variants).

TCRdb passed the 5' RACE reads through MiXCR, listing each CDR3 protein once. The table includes 380,000 or so distinct CDR3 sequences, about 20% detected once. There are 15 residues in the CDR3. CDR1 KGHSH and CDR2 LQKENI come from the germline V gene. The V and J ends lost 4 bases and 0 bases respectively, with 12 bases between them. The receptor comes from a male donor with ankylosing spondylitis or in good health (not recorded which). Sequencing was carried out using blood, either unsorted or a sorted T cell fraction (not recorded which). This sequence joins TRBV18 and TRBJ2-5, with D possibly TRBD2 on 6 matching bases. The DNA for the CDR3 is TGTGCCAGCTCACTGGCGGGGACGTACCAAGAGACCCAGTACTTC. Amino acids: CASSLAGTYQETQYF.